This TCR beta chain was observed in a study of breast tumors, draining lymph nodes, adjacent tissues. Study-level points and caveats: Tumor TCR diversity was below lymph nodes but above nontumor tissue.

TCRdb recomputed calls from the multiplex PCR reads with MiXCR, one row per CDR3 protein. The sample lists approximately 19,000 distinct CDR3 sequences; approximately 53% were seen once. This clonotype came up a few times. Its antigen is not identified. Sequenced input: breast tumor tissue. The TCR originated in a female donor with breast cancer. Some clones in this sample may be carry-over from other donors' samples.

The CDR3 DNA sequence: TGTGCCATCAGTGATGAGGGGAACTATGGCTACACCTTC. Translated: CAISDEGNYGYTF. The V call is TRBV10-3, the J call TRBJ1-2, with D possibly matching TRBD1 (5 bases). The CDR3 totals 13 residues. CDR1 is ENHRY and CDR2 is SYGVKD in the germline V gene. The ends were cut back, 3 bases at V and 2 bases at J, with 7 bases in the middle.